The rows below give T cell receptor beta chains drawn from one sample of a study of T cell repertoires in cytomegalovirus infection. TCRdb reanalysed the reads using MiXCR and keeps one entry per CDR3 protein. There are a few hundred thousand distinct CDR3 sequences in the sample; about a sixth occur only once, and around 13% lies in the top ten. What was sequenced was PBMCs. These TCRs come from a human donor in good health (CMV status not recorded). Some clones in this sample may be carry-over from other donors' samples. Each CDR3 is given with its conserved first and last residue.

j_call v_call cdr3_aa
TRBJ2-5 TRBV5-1 CASSLEMSSEETQYF
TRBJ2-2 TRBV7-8 CASSLTGGTGELFF
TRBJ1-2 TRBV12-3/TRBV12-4 CASSFRGKGRSTF
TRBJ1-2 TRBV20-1 CSARDARGLDGYTF
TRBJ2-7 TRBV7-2 CASSGPGAYYEQYF
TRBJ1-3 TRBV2 CASSEGVSGNTIYF
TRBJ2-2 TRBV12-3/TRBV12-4 CASRANRNTGELFF
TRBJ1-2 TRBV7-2 CASSLESAGGRGGYTF
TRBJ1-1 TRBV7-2 CASSLLGNTEAFF
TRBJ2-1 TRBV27 CASTTGTSYNEQFF
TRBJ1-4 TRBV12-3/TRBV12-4 CASRLGRVEKLFF
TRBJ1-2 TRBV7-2 CASRLAEGQGQGHGYTF
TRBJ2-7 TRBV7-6 CASSRTGTGVYEQYF
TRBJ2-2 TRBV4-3 CASSQEGTATGELFF
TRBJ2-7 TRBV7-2 CASSFGGWRAGGEQYF
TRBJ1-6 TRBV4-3 CASEREWGNSPLHF
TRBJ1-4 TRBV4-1 CASSQVLTTANEKLFF
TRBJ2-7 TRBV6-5 CASSYTRQNREQYF
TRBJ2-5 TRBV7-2 CASSLRGGGRETQYF
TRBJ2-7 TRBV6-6 CASSPSGGRSSYEQYF
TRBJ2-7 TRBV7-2 CASSFGVGGQVIYEQYF
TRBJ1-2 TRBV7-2 CASSLTGGANNNYGYTF
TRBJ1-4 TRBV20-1 CSASGGGDNEKLFF
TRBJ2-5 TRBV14 CASSHTGLANRNRQETQYF
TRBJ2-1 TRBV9 CASSPRGGGGTDEQFF
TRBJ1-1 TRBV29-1 CSVATSGTGAVMNTEAFF
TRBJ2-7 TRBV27 CASSFSGTGGAEQYF
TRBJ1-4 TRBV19 CASTPPRMGASGEKLFF
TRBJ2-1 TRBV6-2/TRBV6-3 CASSTSGGASYNEQFF
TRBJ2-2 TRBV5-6 CASSLDIVTGELFF
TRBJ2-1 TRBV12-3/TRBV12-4 CASSLARRDNEQFF
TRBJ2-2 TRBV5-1 CASSLSGQQNTGELFF
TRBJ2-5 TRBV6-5 CASSWQQATYQETQYF
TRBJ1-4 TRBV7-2 CASSLDSGIEKLFF
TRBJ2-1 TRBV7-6 CASSAGQQNEQFF
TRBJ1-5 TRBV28 CASSRDMNQPQHF
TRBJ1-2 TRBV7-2 CASSLALGDSYGYTF
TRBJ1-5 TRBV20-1 CSARDTREQPQHF
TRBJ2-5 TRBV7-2 CASSLAPAGGRETQYF
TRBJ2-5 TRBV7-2 CASSLEGQGGQETQYF
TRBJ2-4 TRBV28 CASSPSGEIAKNIQYF
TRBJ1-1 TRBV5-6 CASSRPQGAKTEAFF
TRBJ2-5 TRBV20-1 CSALPWETQYF
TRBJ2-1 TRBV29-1 CSEAKDGDEQFF
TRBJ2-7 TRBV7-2 CASSLEGYYEQYF
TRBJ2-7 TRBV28 CASSLWGTSSSYEQYF
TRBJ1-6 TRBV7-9 CASSLGYRGVNSPLHF
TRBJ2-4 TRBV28 CASSRQGLAKIIQYF
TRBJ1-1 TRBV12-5 CASGKEPNTEAFF
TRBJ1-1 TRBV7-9 CASSFLGSEGEAFF
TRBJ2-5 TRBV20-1 CSARAADRGSKTQYF